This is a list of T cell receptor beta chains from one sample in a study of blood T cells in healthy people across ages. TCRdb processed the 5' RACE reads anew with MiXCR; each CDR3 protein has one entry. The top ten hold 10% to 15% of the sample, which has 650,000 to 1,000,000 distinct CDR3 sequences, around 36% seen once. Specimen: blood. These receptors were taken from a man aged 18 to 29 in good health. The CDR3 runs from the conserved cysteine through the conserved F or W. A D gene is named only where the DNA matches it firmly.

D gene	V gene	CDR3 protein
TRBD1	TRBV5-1	CASSGGRQGWTEAFF
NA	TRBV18	CASSPPLVSAAEQFF
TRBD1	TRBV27	CASSPGQGPSYEQYF
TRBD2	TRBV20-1	CSAPEATGLAGTDTQYF
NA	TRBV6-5	CASSYGSTKAFF
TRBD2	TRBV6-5	CASGSIRGGSYNEQYF
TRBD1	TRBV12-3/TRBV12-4	CASSPRTGGLFTDTQYF
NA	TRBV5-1	CASTLGQATDTQYF
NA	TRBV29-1	CSALSGNQPQHF
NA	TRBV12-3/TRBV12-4	CASSSRATTTEAFF
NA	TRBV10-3	CAISDFGIGNQPQHF
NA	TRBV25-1	CASSEWGGRGRYGYTF
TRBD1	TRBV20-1	CSATQGADSTDTQYF
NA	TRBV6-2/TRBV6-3	CASSRSTEAFF
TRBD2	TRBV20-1	CSATGLAGASGETQYF
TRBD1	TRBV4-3	CASSSQAGTEAYEQYF
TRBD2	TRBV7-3	CASSLAGAAYEQYF
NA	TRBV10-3	CAISEKANYGYTF
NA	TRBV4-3	CASSQERGLGGNEQYF
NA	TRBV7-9	CASSLAPSAMSETQYF
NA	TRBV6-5	CASSYSRGGNYGYTF
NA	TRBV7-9	CAGQGLGTEAFF
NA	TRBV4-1	CASTGWGSGQYF
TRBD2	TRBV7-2	CVSSPRVSGVGDTQYF
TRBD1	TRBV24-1	CATSEHWTGHSTDTQYF
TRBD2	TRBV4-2	CASSPGLAVETQYF
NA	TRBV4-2	CASSQAYFTGQGDYGYTF
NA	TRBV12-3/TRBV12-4	CASSFMPQETQYF
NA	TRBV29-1	CSVVLVFNEQFF
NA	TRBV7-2	CASSLGGSRTEAFF
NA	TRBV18	CASSPTSDAQLAFF
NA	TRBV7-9	CASSLSQAGTEAFF
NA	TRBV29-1	CSVDSFGTLAYNSPLHF
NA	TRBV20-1	CSARHEAGNTEAFF
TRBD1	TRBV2	CASSVYGTGNYEQYF
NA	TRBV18	CASSPSAAGDTDTQYF
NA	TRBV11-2	CASSLDGKSNQPQHF
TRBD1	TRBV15	CATSSTRQGVGNTIYF
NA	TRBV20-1	CSARWVASSDNEQFF
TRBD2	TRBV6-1	CASSDLAGGETQYF
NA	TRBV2	CARSPARGKLQETQYF
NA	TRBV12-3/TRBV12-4	CASSLEGRANQPQHF
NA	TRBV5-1	CASSSGFDSEAFF
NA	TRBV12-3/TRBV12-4	CASGHNEQYF
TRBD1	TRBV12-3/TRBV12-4	CASSIQGAGEETQYF
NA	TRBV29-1	CGAVRHENTEAFF